This T cell receptor (beta chain) was found in a study of shared clonotypes between healthy human individuals. Naive CD8 isolation took CD45RO-negative cells positively selected for CCR7 and excluded terminally differentiated effector memory CD45RA+ cells. Of note for this clone: Its antigen is unidentified.

Regarding the study as a whole: Four donors had about 5% of their naive CD4 clonotypes in common. Compared with clonotypes that all four donors shared, non-shared clonotypes had lower generation probabilities.

Genomic DNA of every subset was divided equally among multiple immunoSEQ plates. Here immunoSEQ multiplex PCR was the method, and the copy in TCRdb shows in-frame clones only, minus some. Among roughly 550,000 clones listed, nearly 97% were seen once. The source is a woman in her thirties in good health. The specimen sequenced was naive CD8+ T cells sorted from blood.

CDR3 sequence reads: CAWSWGDNEQFF. DNA of the CDR3: TGTGCCTGGAGTTGGGGGGACAATGAGCAGTTCTTC. V gene TRBV30 combines with J gene TRBJ2-1, with a possible D match to TRBD2 (6 bases). V lost 2 bases and J lost 5, with 7 bases in between. CDR1 GTSNPN and CDR2 SVGIG come from the germline V gene (reference sequence). The CDR3 runs to 12 residues. Full variable domain (rest looked up from reference TRBV30 and TRBJ2-1): SQTIHQWPATLVQPVGSPLSLECTVEGTSNPNLYWYRQAAGRGLQLLFYSVGIGQISSEVPQNLSASRPQDRQFILSSKKLLLSDSGFYLCAWSWGDNEQFFGPGTRLTVL.